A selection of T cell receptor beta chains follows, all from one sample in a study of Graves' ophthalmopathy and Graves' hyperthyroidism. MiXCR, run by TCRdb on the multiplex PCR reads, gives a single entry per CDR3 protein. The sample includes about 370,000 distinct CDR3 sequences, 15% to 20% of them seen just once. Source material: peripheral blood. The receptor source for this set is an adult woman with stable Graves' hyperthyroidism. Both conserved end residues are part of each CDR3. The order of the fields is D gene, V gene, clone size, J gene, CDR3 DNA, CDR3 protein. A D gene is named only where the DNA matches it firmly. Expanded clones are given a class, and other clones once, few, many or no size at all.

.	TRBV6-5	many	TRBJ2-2	TGTGCCAGCAGTTATCCCGGCGGAGACGGGGAGCTGTTTTTT	CASSYPGGDGELFF
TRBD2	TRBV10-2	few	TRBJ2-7	TGCGCCAGCGGGACTAGCGCCTCCTACGAGCAGTACTTC	CASGTSASYEQYF
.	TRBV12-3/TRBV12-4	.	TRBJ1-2	TGTGCCACCACCGGACGTGACTATGGCTACACCTTC	CATTGRDYGYTF
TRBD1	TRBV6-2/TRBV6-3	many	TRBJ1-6	TGTGCCAGCAGTTTGGGACAGGGGGCGAATTCACCCCTCCACTTT	CASSLGQGANSPLHF
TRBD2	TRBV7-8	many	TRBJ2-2	TGTGCCAGCAGCGAGCGGGGGGGGGCCGGGGAGCTGTTTTTT	CASSERGGAGELFF
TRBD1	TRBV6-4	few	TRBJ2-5	TGTGCCAGCAGCCTTACAGGGGGCGACCCTTATGAGACCCAGTACTTC	CASSLTGGDPYETQYF
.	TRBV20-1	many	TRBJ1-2	TGCAGTGCTAGTGTTCGGGACGTCAGGATGAGGCAAGACACCTTC	CSASVRDVRMRQDTF
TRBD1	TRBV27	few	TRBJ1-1	TGTGCCAGCAGTTTAAGACAGGGGGTGGGTAGTGCTTTCTTT	CASSLRQGVGSAFF
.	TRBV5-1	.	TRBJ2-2	TGCGCCAGCAGCCCTTTAACTGGGCCCGGGGAGCTGTTTTTT	CASSPLTGPGELFF
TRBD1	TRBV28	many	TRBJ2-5	TGTGCCAGCAGGGGACAGGCAGAGACTCAGTACTTC	CASRGQAETQYF
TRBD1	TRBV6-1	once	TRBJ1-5	TGTGCCAGCAGCGAACACTCGGACAGGGGCCAGCATTTT	CASSEHSDRGQHF
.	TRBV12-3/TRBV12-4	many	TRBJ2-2	TGTGCCAGCAGCCCGACCACTAGGACCGGGGAGCTGTTTTTT	CASSPTTRTGELFF
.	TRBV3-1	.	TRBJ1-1	TGTGCCAGCAGCCAAGCGACAGAAAACACTGAAGCTTTCTTT	CASSQATENTEAFF
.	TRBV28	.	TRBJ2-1	TGTGCCAGCGGGTTGGAGTTGGCGGCTGGAAGCAATGAGCAGTTCTTC	CASGLELAAGSNEQFF
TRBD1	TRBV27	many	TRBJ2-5	TGTGCCAGCAGTTCGCCGTACAGGGGTCAAGAGACCCAGTACTTC	CASSSPYRGQETQYF
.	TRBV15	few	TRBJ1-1	TGTGCCACCAGCAGAGATAGGTCGGGCAGTGAAGCTTTCTTT	CATSRDRSGSEAFF
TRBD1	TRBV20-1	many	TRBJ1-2	TGCAGTGCTAGAGATGGCCGGGAGACAGGGCACTATGGCTACACCTTC	CSARDGRETGHYGYTF
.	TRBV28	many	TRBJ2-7	TGTGCCAGCAGTTCATTCACAAAAGGGGGGGCCGAGCAGTACTTC	CASSSFTKGGAEQYF
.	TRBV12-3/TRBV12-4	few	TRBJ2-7	TGTGCCAGCAGTCCCGGGACGGTGAGCTCCTACGAGCAGTACTTC	CASSPGTVSSYEQYF
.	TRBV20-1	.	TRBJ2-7	TGCAGTGCTAGCATAGGGAGAACCTACGAGCAGTACTTC	CSASIGRTYEQYF
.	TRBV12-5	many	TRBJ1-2	TGTGCTAGTGGTTTGTCCCCGGGACGGAATGGCTACACCTTC	CASGLSPGRNGYTF
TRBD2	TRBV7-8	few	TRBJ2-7	TGTGCCAGCAGCGGCGGGACTAGCGGATATCTGCCACACGAGCAGTACTTC	CASSGGTSGYLPHEQYF
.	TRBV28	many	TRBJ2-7	TGTGCCAGCAGCGCCCTAGGCGGCTCCTACGAGCAGTACTTC	CASSALGGSYEQYF
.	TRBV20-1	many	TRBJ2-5	TGCAGTGCTTACAGAGAGTGGCCCTTTGGTTTGACCCAGTACTTC	CSAYREWPFGLTQYF
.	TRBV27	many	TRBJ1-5	TGTGCCAGCAGTACAGGAGGTCAGCCCCAGCATTTT	CASSTGGQPQHF
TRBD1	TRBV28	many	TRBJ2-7	TGTGCCAGCAGTCCTCAGGGGGCCACCTACGAGCAGTACTTC	CASSPQGATYEQYF
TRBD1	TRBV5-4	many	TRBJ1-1	TGTGCCAGCACCTGGCCTGGGGACAGGGCTGAAGCTTTCTTT	CASTWPGDRAEAFF